A selection of T cell receptor beta chains follows, all from one sample in a study of cytomegalovirus exposure and HLA in healthy donors. Profiled with immunoSEQ multiplex PCR; TCRdb holds only in-frame clones, not every one. In the table there are 120,000 to 150,000 clones, under 85% of which are singletons. Sequencing input: PBMCs. These TCRs come from a woman between 35 and 50 years old in good health and CMV-seropositive. Each CDR3 is given with its conserved first and last residue. A D gene is named only where the DNA matches it firmly. Not every row has a clone size; where given, it reads once, few, many or a size class.

D,V,size,J,CDR3,DNA
.,TRBV7-6,.,TRBJ2-5,CASTAGGKQETQYF,TGTGCCAGCACCGCGGGTGGGAAACAAGAGACCCAGTACTTC
.,TRBV6-5,.,TRBJ2-1,CASHRRQAYNEQFF,TGTGCCTCCCATAGGAGACAGGCCTACAATGAGCAGTTCTTC
.,TRBV2,few,TRBJ2-1,CASSARANNEQFF,TGTGCCAGCAGTGCACGAGCCAACAATGAGCAGTTCTTC
TRBD1,TRBV10-3,.,TRBJ1-2,CAISIDRGYGYTF,TGTGCCATCAGTATCGACAGGGGCTATGGCTACACCTTC
TRBD1,TRBV19,.,TRBJ2-2,CASSIIGTGDLTGELFF,TGTGCCAGTAGTATAATAGGCACAGGGGATCTCACCGGGGAGCTGTTTTTT
.,TRBV7-7,.,TRBJ2-5,CASTSRAQGLQETQYF,TGTGCCAGCACCTCACGCGCTCAGGGGCTCCAAGAGACCCAGTACTTC
.,TRBV6-5,.,TRBJ1-2,CASSREGRGYTF,TGTGCCAGCTCCCGGGAGGGTCGTGGCTACACCTTC
.,TRBV27,.,TRBJ2-2,CASRGANTGELFF,TGTGCCAGCCGGGGAGCGAACACCGGGGAGCTGTTTTTT
.,TRBV18,.,TRBJ2-1,CASSLQGIAYNEQFF,TGTGCCAGCTCACTTCAGGGGATTGCCTACAATGAGCAGTTCTTC
TRBD1,TRBV9,.,TRBJ2-1,CASSVAQGAFNEQFF,TGTGCCAGCAGCGTAGCACAGGGGGCCTTTAATGAGCAGTTCTTC
.,TRBV19,.,TRBJ2-7,CASSPDTSYEQYF,TGTGCCAGTAGTCCGGACACGTCCTACGAGCAGTACTTC
.,TRBV5-1,.,TRBJ1-1,CASSLESGRPEAFF,TGCGCCAGCAGCTTGGAGTCAGGGAGGCCTGAAGCTTTCTTT
TRBD2,TRBV7-9,.,TRBJ2-3,CASSPGTSGETDTQYF,TGTGCCAGCAGCCCGGGGACTAGCGGGGAAACAGATACGCAGTATTTT
.,TRBV5-4,.,TRBJ1-2,CASSLGQVANYGYTF,TGTGCCAGCAGCTTGGGACAGGTAGCTAACTATGGCTACACCTTC
.,TRBV28,.,TRBJ1-1,CASSLFGGPNTEAFF,TGTGCCAGCAGTTTATTTGGGGGCCCGAACACTGAAGCTTTCTTT
.,TRBV10-2,.,TRBJ2-7,CASSELGRTYEQYF,TGCGCCAGCAGTGAGCTTGGCAGGACCTACGAGCAGTACTTC
TRBD1,TRBV5-1,.,TRBJ2-7,CASSATGERSYEQYF,TGCGCCAGCAGCGCGACAGGGGAGAGATCCTACGAGCAGTACTTC
.,TRBV7-2,.,TRBJ1-1,CASSLGQNTEAFF,TGTGCCAGCAGCTTGGGACAGAACACTGAAGCTTTCTTT
.,TRBV25-1,.,TRBJ2-1,CASSPNRRGNEQFF,TGTGCCAGCAGCCCCAACCGTAGGGGGAATGAGCAGTTCTTC
.,TRBV15,.,TRBJ2-3,CATSRRGLVDTQYF,TGTGCCACCAGCAGACGGGGGTTAGTAGATACGCAGTATTTT
.,TRBV28,.,TRBJ1-3,CASGTGTGNTIYF,TGTGCCAGCGGAACAGGGACAGGAAACACCATATATTTT
.,TRBV7-9,few,TRBJ1-5,CSSSLEGGNQPQHF,TGTTCCAGCAGCTTAGAAGGGGGCAATCAGCCCCAGCATTTT